These T cell receptor beta chains were read from a single sample in a study of blood T cell repertoires in COVID-19. Clones were sequenced by immunoSEQ multiplex PCR, and TCRdb holds only the in-frame ones, with some missing. The profile shows under 95,000 clones, approximately 85% of them singletons. Sequencing input: peripheral blood. These receptors were obtained from a woman aged 80 or older with COVID-19, enrolled during active disease. Each CDR3 is given with its conserved first and last residue. A D gene is named only where the DNA matches it firmly. Expanded clones get a size class; other rows say once, few or many, or leave the size out.

d_gene: -; abundance: -; j_gene: TRBJ1-4; v_gene: TRBV10-3; CDR3nt: TGTGCCATCAGTGAGCGGGGGAGGAATGAAAAACTGTTTTTT; CDR3aa: CAISERGRNEKLFF
d_gene: -; abundance: -; j_gene: TRBJ1-2; v_gene: TRBV3-1/TRBV3-2; CDR3nt: TGTGCCAGCAGCCAAGATCTCGGCTATGGCTACACCTTC; CDR3aa: CASSQDLGYGYTF
d_gene: TRBD2; abundance: -; j_gene: TRBJ2-1; v_gene: TRBV19; CDR3nt: TGTGCCAGTAGTACGACTAGCGGGGGGTACAATGAGCAGTTCTTC; CDR3aa: CASSTTSGGYNEQFF
d_gene: -; abundance: -; j_gene: TRBJ2-2; v_gene: TRBV7-3; CDR3nt: TGTGCCAGCAGCGCCGATTGGGGGAGGACCGGGGAGCTGTTTTTT; CDR3aa: CASSADWGRTGELFF
d_gene: TRBD1; abundance: once; j_gene: TRBJ1-5; v_gene: TRBV19; CDR3nt: TGTGCCAGTAGGATCCGGGACAGGGGCTATCAGCCCCAGCATTTT; CDR3aa: CASRIRDRGYQPQHF
d_gene: TRBD1; abundance: -; j_gene: TRBJ2-1; v_gene: TRBV4-3; CDR3nt: TGCGCCAGCAGCTGGGGGACAGGGGAGGTGAATGAGCAGTTCTTC; CDR3aa: CASSWGTGEVNEQFF
d_gene: -; abundance: once; j_gene: TRBJ1-1; v_gene: TRBV4-3; CDR3nt: TGCGCCAGCAGCCAAGACGGGAGAGCTTTCTTT; CDR3aa: CASSQDGRAFF
d_gene: -; abundance: -; j_gene: TRBJ1-2; v_gene: TRBV2; CDR3nt: TGTGCCAGCAGTGAACATGCGGCTTACTATGGCTACACCTTC; CDR3aa: CASSEHAAYYGYTF
d_gene: TRBD1; abundance: -; j_gene: TRBJ1-2; v_gene: TRBV7-2; CDR3nt: TGTGCCAGCAGCTTGTTTACTGGACAGGGTTATGGCTACACCTTC; CDR3aa: CASSLFTGQGYGYTF
d_gene: TRBD2; abundance: -; j_gene: TRBJ2-7; v_gene: TRBV5-4; CDR3nt: TGTGCCAGCAGCGCCACTAGCGGGAAAGGTTCCTACGAGCAGTACTTC; CDR3aa: CASSATSGKGSYEQYF
d_gene: TRBD1; abundance: -; j_gene: TRBJ1-6; v_gene: TRBV7-3; CDR3nt: TGTGCCAGCAGCTCCGGGACAGGGTCCAATTCACCCCTCCACTTT; CDR3aa: CASSSGTGSNSPLHF
d_gene: -; abundance: once; j_gene: TRBJ1-2; v_gene: TRBV28; CDR3nt: TGTGCCAGCAGTTCCAGCACAGTCCTATGGCTTCGCACCTTC; CDR3aa: CASSSSTVLWLRTF
d_gene: -; abundance: -; j_gene: TRBJ2-2; v_gene: TRBV30; CDR3nt: TGTGCCTGGAGTTTGCGGGGGCCTGGGACCGGGGAGCTGTTTTTT; CDR3aa: CAWSLRGPGTGELFF
d_gene: -; abundance: -; j_gene: TRBJ2-1; v_gene: TRBV4-2; CDR3nt: TGTGCCAGCAGCCAAGAATTTGCTAGTCCCTTCAATGAGCAGTTCTTC; CDR3aa: CASSQEFASPFNEQFF
d_gene: TRBD1; abundance: few; j_gene: TRBJ2-5; v_gene: TRBV7-2; CDR3nt: TGTGCCAGCAGCTTTCAGGGGGTAGGGGAGACCCAGTACTTC; CDR3aa: CASSFQGVGETQYF
d_gene: TRBD2; abundance: -; j_gene: TRBJ2-1; v_gene: TRBV7-2; CDR3nt: TGTGCCAGCAACTTAGCGGGGGGGTCGGGTGAGCAGTTCTTC; CDR3aa: CASNLAGGSGEQFF
d_gene: -; abundance: -; j_gene: TRBJ2-7; v_gene: TRBV23-1; CDR3nt: TGCGCCAGCAGTCCTGGAGGGAGCCACGAGCAGTACTTC; CDR3aa: CASSPGGSHEQYF
d_gene: -; abundance: -; j_gene: TRBJ2-3; v_gene: TRBV29-1; CDR3nt: TGCAGCGTTGAGACTAACACAGATACGCAGTATTTT; CDR3aa: CSVETNTDTQYF
d_gene: TRBD1; abundance: once; j_gene: TRBJ2-1; v_gene: TRBV18; CDR3nt: TGTGCCAGCTCACGGGACAGGGGGACGCCGTACAATGAGCAGTTCTTC; CDR3aa: CASSRDRGTPYNEQFF
d_gene: TRBD1; abundance: -; j_gene: TRBJ1-1; v_gene: TRBV2; CDR3nt: TGTGCCAGCAGTTTGACAGGGAGGAGCACTGAAGCTTTCTTT; CDR3aa: CASSLTGRSTEAFF
d_gene: TRBD1; abundance: -; j_gene: TRBJ1-1; v_gene: TRBV11-2; CDR3nt: TGTGCCAGCAGCCCTAGACAGGGGAGGAACACTGAAGCTTTCTTT; CDR3aa: CASSPRQGRNTEAFF
d_gene: -; abundance: -; j_gene: TRBJ2-3; v_gene: TRBV19; CDR3nt: TGTGCCAGTAGTATAGATATTGTTAATACGCAGTATTTT; CDR3aa: CASSIDIVNTQYF
d_gene: TRBD1; abundance: -; j_gene: TRBJ2-1; v_gene: TRBV10-3; CDR3nt: TGTGCCATCAGTCGGACAGGGGCCTACAATGAGCAGTTCTTC; CDR3aa: CAISRTGAYNEQFF
d_gene: TRBD2; abundance: -; j_gene: TRBJ2-3; v_gene: TRBV3-1/TRBV3-2; CDR3nt: TGTGCCAGCGGCACTTTTAGCGGGGAGGATACGCAGTATTTT; CDR3aa: CASGTFSGEDTQYF
d_gene: TRBD1; abundance: -; j_gene: TRBJ1-2; v_gene: TRBV10-3; CDR3nt: TGTGCCATCAGCGCCGGACAGGCAGCTGGAGGCTACACCTTC; CDR3aa: CAISAGQAAGGYTF
d_gene: -; abundance: -; j_gene: TRBJ1-4; v_gene: TRBV19; CDR3nt: TGTGCCAGTAGTATAGCAACTGCTTATAATGAAAAACTGTTTTTT; CDR3aa: CASSIATAYNEKLFF
d_gene: -; abundance: -; j_gene: TRBJ2-5; v_gene: TRBV4-2; CDR3nt: TGTGCCAGCAGCCAAGTCCGGGGGGCGCTGGGAGAGACCCAGTACTTC; CDR3aa: CASSQVRGALGETQYF
d_gene: TRBD1; abundance: -; j_gene: TRBJ1-6; v_gene: TRBV6-5; CDR3nt: TGTGCCAGCGAGGACAGGGGCAATTCACCCCTCCACTTT; CDR3aa: CASEDRGNSPLHF
d_gene: TRBD2; abundance: -; j_gene: TRBJ2-3; v_gene: TRBV7-3; CDR3nt: TGTGCCAGCAGCTGGGGTAGGCTAGCGGGAGTCACAGATACGCAGTATTTT; CDR3aa: CASSWGRLAGVTDTQYF
d_gene: -; abundance: -; j_gene: TRBJ2-1; v_gene: TRBV5-4; CDR3nt: TGTGCCAGCAGCTATAACAGGGACGGTGAGCAGTTCTTC; CDR3aa: CASSYNRDGEQFF
d_gene: TRBD2; abundance: -; j_gene: TRBJ2-7; v_gene: TRBV10-3; CDR3nt: TGTGCCATCGGGACATCGGGAGGGTCAACCCACGAGCAGTACTTC; CDR3aa: CAIGTSGGSTHEQYF
d_gene: -; abundance: few; j_gene: TRBJ2-4; v_gene: TRBV3-1/TRBV3-2; CDR3nt: TGTGCCAGCAGCGAAAGAGGGGGAGTTGCCAAAAACATTCAGTACTTC; CDR3aa: CASSERGGVAKNIQYF
d_gene: TRBD2; abundance: -; j_gene: TRBJ2-5; v_gene: TRBV2; CDR3nt: TGTGCCAGCAGTGGAAATTCCGGGGGGGAGACCCAGTACTTC; CDR3aa: CASSGNSGGETQYF
d_gene: -; abundance: -; j_gene: TRBJ1-2; v_gene: TRBV10-3; CDR3nt: TGTGCCATCAGTGTACAGGATTCTGGCTACACCTTC; CDR3aa: CAISVQDSGYTF
d_gene: TRBD2; abundance: -; j_gene: TRBJ2-7; v_gene: TRBV20-1; CDR3nt: TGCAGTGCTTTCCTAGCGGTCGAGCAGTACTTC; CDR3aa: CSAFLAVEQYF
d_gene: TRBD2; abundance: -; j_gene: TRBJ2-3; v_gene: TRBV6-4; CDR3nt: TGTGCCAGCATCCACGGGGCGGGAGGTAAAGATACGCAGTATTTT; CDR3aa: CASIHGAGGKDTQYF
d_gene: -; abundance: -; j_gene: TRBJ2-1; v_gene: TRBV21-1; CDR3nt: TGTGCCAGCAGATCACCAGGAATCCTTTCCTACAATGAGCAGTTCTTC; CDR3aa: CASRSPGILSYNEQFF
d_gene: TRBD1; abundance: -; j_gene: TRBJ2-7; v_gene: TRBV18; CDR3nt: TGTGCCAGCTCACCCGGGTCAGGGGGCTCCTACGAGCAGTACTTC; CDR3aa: CASSPGSGGSYEQYF
d_gene: TRBD2; abundance: -; j_gene: TRBJ2-6; v_gene: TRBV7-3; CDR3nt: TGTGCCAGCAGCTTAGGGGCGGGAGGATCGGGGGCCAACGTCCTGACTTTC; CDR3aa: CASSLGAGGSGANVLTF
d_gene: -; abundance: -; j_gene: TRBJ2-1; v_gene: TRBV7-8; CDR3nt: TGTGCCAGCAGCCACGGGGGAGGGGGGCCCAATGAGCAGTTCTTC; CDR3aa: CASSHGGGGPNEQFF
d_gene: TRBD2; abundance: -; j_gene: TRBJ2-2; v_gene: TRBV19; CDR3nt: TGTGCCAGTAAAACCGGGACTAGCGTCGGGGAGCTGTTTTTT; CDR3aa: CASKTGTSVGELFF
d_gene: TRBD2; abundance: -; j_gene: TRBJ2-2; v_gene: TRBV27; CDR3nt: TGTGCCAGCAGTTTATCAGGACTAGCCTCTCGGAACACCGGGGAGCTGTTTTTT; CDR3aa: CASSLSGLASRNTGELFF
d_gene: TRBD1; abundance: -; j_gene: TRBJ1-6; v_gene: TRBV5-1; CDR3nt: TGCGCCAGCAGCTGGGGACAGGCCAATAATTCACCCCTCCACTTT; CDR3aa: CASSWGQANNSPLHF
d_gene: -; abundance: -; j_gene: TRBJ2-1; v_gene: TRBV7-2; CDR3nt: TGTGCCAGCAGCTTAGTCGGGACTTACAATGAGCAGTTCTTC; CDR3aa: CASSLVGTYNEQFF
d_gene: TRBD2; abundance: -; j_gene: TRBJ2-2; v_gene: TRBV2; CDR3nt: TGTGCCAGCAGTGAGACTAGCGGGGGCCGGGGGGAGCTGTTTTTT; CDR3aa: CASSETSGGRGELFF
d_gene: -; abundance: -; j_gene: TRBJ2-1; v_gene: TRBV10-2; CDR3nt: TGCGCCAGCAGTGATCCCCTTTCTAGTTACTGGGACAATGAGCAGTTCTTC; CDR3aa: CASSDPLSSYWDNEQFF
d_gene: TRBD2; abundance: -; j_gene: TRBJ2-7; v_gene: TRBV5-4; CDR3nt: TGTGCCAGCAGGCCTGGACTAGCGGGAACCTACGAGCAGTACTTC; CDR3aa: CASRPGLAGTYEQYF
d_gene: -; abundance: -; j_gene: TRBJ2-1; v_gene: TRBV10-3; CDR3nt: TGTGCCATCAGTGAGACGGGACTCCCCAATGAGCAGTTCTTC; CDR3aa: CAISETGLPNEQFF
d_gene: -; abundance: -; j_gene: TRBJ2-5; v_gene: TRBV5-1; CDR3nt: TGCGCCAGCAGCTTAGGGACGGTTTTGGGGGGGACCCAGTACTTC; CDR3aa: CASSLGTVLGGTQYF
d_gene: TRBD2; abundance: -; j_gene: TRBJ2-1; v_gene: TRBV7-3; CDR3nt: TGTGCCAGCAGCTCCCTAGGCGGGACTAGCGGTCGCTCCTACAATGAGCAGTTCTTC; CDR3aa: CASSSLGGTSGRSYNEQFF
d_gene: -; abundance: -; j_gene: TRBJ1-3; v_gene: TRBV5-4; CDR3nt: TGTGCCATCCCGGCGGGGGGCTCTGGAAACACCATATATTTT; CDR3aa: CAIPAGGSGNTIYF